These T cell receptor beta chains were read from a single sample in a study of cytomegalovirus exposure and HLA in healthy donors. Produced via immunoSEQ multiplex PCR; TCRdb's table is partial and in-frame only. Altogether under 200,000 clones are present, roughly 85% being singletons, with the ten largest covering more than 7%. Sequenced input: PBMCs. The receptors stem from a male donor in good health and CMV-seropositive. The CDR3 runs from the conserved cysteine through the conserved F or W. Each record gives: clone size, V gene, J gene, D gene, CDR3 protein, CDR3 DNA. A D gene is named only where the DNA matches it firmly. Not all rows give a size; the values are once, few, many and, for expanded clones, a class.

-	TRBV7-8	TRBJ1-1	-	CASTRTEAVNTEAFF	TGTGCCAGCACGAGGACGGAGGCTGTGAACACTGAAGCTTTCTTT
-	TRBV27	TRBJ2-4	TRBD1	CASSFIRDRDKNSQYF	TGTGCCAGCAGTTTTATCCGGGACAGGGACAAAAACAGTCAGTACTTC
-	TRBV5-1	TRBJ1-6	-	CASSLTDTSYNSPLHF	TGCGCCAGCAGCTTGACGGACACCTCCTATAATTCACCCCTCCACTTT
-	TRBV28	TRBJ1-2	-	CASSSGGRGSRGYTF	TGTGCCAGCAGTTCGGGAGGCAGGGGATCGCGTGGCTACACCTTC
few	TRBV29-1	TRBJ2-7	TRBD1	CSVTPGQGGEQYF	TGCAGCGTTACCCCGGGACAGGGAGGCGAGCAGTACTTC
-	TRBV19	TRBJ1-1	-	CASSVNAIGAFF	TGTGCCAGTAGTGTGAACGCAATCGGAGCTTTCTTT
-	TRBV4-3	TRBJ2-1	-	CASSPGGRVLLRYNEQFF	TGCGCCAGCAGCCCCGGAGGTAGGGTCCTCCTGAGATACAATGAGCAGTTCTTC
-	TRBV5-1	TRBJ2-7	TRBD1	CASSPGTGVVPLF	TGCGCCAGCAGTCCGGGCACAGGGGTGGTTCCACTCTTC
-	TRBV5-1	TRBJ2-7	TRBD2	CASSLTGGTSAYEQYF	TGCGCCAGCAGCTTGACGGGGGGGACTAGCGCCTACGAGCAGTACTTC
-	TRBV7-2	TRBJ1-5	TRBD1	CASSDRGNQPQHF	TGTGCCAGCAGCGACAGGGGCAATCAGCCCCAGCATTTT
-	TRBV27	TRBJ2-7	-	CASSSRRFSAALGEQYF	TGTGCCAGCAGTTCCCGTCGGTTTAGCGCGGCTTTGGGCGAGCAGTACTTC
-	TRBV5-1	TRBJ1-1	-	CASSFGPGERTEAFF	TGCGCCAGCAGCTTTGGACCGGGGGAGAGAACTGAAGCTTTCTTT
-	TRBV19	TRBJ2-7	TRBD2	CASSIQAGAYEQYF	TGTGCCAGTAGTATACAAGCGGGAGCATACGAGCAGTACTTC
-	TRBV7-7	TRBJ2-1	-	CASSPGTYNEQFF	TGTGCCAGCAGCCCCGGGACCTACAATGAGCAGTTCTTC
few	TRBV5-1	TRBJ2-2	TRBD2	CASSPGTLAGGFGELFF	TGCGCCAGCAGCCCGGGAACCCTTGCGGGAGGATTCGGGGAGCTGTTTTTT
-	TRBV7-2	TRBJ2-2	-	CASSWRNVPGELFF	TGTGCCAGCAGCTGGCGGAATGTTCCCGGGGAGCTGTTTTTT
-	TRBV9	TRBJ2-5	-	CASSVGFSQETQYF	TGTGCCAGCAGCGTAGGGTTTAGTCAAGAGACCCAGTACTTC
-	TRBV19	TRBJ2-7	TRBD1	CASRSSGQGTYEQYF	TGTGCCAGTAGGAGCAGTGGACAGGGAACCTACGAGCAGTACTTC
few	TRBV4-1	TRBJ2-7	TRBD2	CASSQGPAGGQDEQYF	TGCGCCAGCAGCCAGGGCCCAGCGGGAGGTCAGGACGAGCAGTACTTC
-	TRBV2	TRBJ2-7	-	CASRASYEQYF	TGTGCCAGCAGGGCCTCCTACGAGCAGTACTTC
-	TRBV7-9	TRBJ2-7	-	CSSSFLSGSLSSYEQYF	TGTTCCAGCAGCTTCTTGTCGGGGAGTCTGAGCTCCTACGAGCAGTACTTC
-	TRBV25-1	TRBJ2-7	-	CASSVPAIGPQDTVQYF	TGTGCCAGCAGTGTACCGGCGATTGGGCCACAGGATACGGTGCAGTACTTC
few	TRBV2	TRBJ1-1	-	CASMVSGNTEAFF	TGTGCCAGCATGGTGAGCGGGAACACTGAAGCTTTCTTT
-	TRBV2	TRBJ1-4	TRBD1	CASSGGQGTGKLFF	TGTGCCAGCAGTGGGGGACAGGGAACTGGAAAACTGTTTTTT
-	TRBV9	TRBJ1-1	-	CASSVVSSGTEAFF	TGTGCCAGCAGCGTAGTCTCCTCGGGTACTGAAGCTTTCTTT
-	TRBV28	TRBJ1-1	TRBD1	CASSFWTGIFGNTEAFF	TGTGCCAGCAGTTTCTGGACAGGGATCTTTGGGAACACTGAAGCTTTCTTT
-	TRBV4-3	TRBJ1-2	-	CASSPTGVNWGGYTF	TGCGCCAGCAGCCCGACGGGGGTGAACTGGGGTGGCTACACCTTC
-	TRBV28	TRBJ1-5	TRBD1	CASSEPTGTSNQPQHF	TGTGCCAGCAGTGAACCGACAGGGACTAGCAATCAGCCCCAGCATTTT
-	TRBV7-6	TRBJ2-2	TRBD1	CASSPRPGTASTGELFF	TGTGCCAGCAGCCCCCGTCCCGGGACAGCTAGTACCGGGGAGCTGTTTTTT